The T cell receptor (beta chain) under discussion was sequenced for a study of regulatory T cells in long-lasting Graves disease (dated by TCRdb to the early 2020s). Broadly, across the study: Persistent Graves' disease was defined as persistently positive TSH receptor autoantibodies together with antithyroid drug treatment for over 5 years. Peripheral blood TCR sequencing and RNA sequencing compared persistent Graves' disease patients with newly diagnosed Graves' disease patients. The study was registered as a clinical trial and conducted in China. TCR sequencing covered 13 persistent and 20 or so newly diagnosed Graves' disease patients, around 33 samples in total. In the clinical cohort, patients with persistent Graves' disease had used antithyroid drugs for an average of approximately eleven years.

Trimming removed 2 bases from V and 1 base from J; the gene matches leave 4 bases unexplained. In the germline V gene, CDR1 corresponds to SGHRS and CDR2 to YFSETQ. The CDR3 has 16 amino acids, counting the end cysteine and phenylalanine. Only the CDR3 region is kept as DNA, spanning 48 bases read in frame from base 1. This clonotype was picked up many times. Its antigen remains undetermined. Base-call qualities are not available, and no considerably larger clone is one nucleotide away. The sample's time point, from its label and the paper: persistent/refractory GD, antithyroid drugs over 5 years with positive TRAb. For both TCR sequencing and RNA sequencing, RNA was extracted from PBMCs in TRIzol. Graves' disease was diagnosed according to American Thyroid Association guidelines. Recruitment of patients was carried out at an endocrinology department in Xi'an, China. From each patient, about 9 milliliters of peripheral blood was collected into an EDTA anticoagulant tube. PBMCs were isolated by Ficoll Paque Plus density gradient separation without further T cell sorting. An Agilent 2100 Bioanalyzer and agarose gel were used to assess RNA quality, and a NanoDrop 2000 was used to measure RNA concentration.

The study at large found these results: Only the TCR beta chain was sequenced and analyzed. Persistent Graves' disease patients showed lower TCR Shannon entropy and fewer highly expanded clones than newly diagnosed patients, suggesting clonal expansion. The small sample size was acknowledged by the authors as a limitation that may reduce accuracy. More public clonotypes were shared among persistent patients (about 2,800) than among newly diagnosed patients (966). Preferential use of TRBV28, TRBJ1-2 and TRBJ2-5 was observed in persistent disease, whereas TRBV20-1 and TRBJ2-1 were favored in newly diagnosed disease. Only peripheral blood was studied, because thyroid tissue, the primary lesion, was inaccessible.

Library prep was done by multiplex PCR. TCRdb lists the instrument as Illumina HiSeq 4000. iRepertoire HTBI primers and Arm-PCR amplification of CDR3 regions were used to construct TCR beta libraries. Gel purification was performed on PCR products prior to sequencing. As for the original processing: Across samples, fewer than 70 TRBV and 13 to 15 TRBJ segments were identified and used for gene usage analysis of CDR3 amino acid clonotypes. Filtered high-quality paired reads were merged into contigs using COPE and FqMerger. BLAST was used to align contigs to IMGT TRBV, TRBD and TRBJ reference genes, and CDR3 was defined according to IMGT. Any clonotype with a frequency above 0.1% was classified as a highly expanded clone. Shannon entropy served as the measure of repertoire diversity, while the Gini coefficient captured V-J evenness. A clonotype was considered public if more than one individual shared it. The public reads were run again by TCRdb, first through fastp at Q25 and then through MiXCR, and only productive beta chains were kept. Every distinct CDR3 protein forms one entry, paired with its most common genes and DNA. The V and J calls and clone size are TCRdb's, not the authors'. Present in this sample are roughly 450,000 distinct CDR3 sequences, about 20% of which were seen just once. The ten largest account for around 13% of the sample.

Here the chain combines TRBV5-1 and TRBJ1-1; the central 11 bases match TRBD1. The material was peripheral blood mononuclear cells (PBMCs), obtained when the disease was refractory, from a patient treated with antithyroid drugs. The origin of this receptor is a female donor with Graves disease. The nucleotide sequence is TGCGCCAGCAGCTTCCGGGACAGGGGGGGGAACACTGAAGCTTTCTTT. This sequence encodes CASSFRDRGGNTEAFF.